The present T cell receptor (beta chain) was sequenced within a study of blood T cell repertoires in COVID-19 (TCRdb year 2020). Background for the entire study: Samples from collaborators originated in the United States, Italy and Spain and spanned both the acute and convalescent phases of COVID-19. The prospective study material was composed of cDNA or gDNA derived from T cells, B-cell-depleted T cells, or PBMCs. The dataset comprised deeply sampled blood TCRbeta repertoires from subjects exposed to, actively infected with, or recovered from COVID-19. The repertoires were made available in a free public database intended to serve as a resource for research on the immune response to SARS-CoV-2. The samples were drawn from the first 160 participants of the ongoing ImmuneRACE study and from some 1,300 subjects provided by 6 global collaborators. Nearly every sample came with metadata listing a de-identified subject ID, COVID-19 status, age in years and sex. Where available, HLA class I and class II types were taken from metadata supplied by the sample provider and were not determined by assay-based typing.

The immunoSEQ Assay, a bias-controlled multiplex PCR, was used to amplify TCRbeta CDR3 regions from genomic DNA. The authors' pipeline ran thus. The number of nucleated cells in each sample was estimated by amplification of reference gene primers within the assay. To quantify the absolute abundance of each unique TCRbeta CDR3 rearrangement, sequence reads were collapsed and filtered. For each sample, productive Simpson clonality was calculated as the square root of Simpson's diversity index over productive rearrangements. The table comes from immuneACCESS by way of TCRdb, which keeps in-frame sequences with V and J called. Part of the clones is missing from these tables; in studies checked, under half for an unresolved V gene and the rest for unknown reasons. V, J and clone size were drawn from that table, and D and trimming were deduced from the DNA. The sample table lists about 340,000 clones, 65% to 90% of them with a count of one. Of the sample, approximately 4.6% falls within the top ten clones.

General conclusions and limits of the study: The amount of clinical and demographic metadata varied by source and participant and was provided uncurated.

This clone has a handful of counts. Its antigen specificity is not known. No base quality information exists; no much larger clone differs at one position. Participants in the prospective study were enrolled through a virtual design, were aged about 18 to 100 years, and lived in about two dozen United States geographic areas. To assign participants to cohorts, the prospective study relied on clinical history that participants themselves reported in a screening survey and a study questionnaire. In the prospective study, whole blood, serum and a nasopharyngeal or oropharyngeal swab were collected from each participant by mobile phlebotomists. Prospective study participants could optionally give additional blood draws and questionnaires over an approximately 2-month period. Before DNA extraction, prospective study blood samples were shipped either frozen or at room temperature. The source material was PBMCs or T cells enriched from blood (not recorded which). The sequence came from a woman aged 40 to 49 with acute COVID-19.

The CDR3 here reads CSVLPEGSTGELFF. Read as DNA, the sequence is TGCAGCGTTCTCCCAGAAGGGAGCACCGGGGAGCTGTTTTTT. In this chain, TRBV29-1 is recombined with TRBJ2-2; the D gene is perhaps TRBD2, on 5 matching bases. CDR1 SQVTM and CDR2 ANQGSEA were looked up in the germline V gene. V was cut back by 5 bases and J by 4 bases, leaving a gap of 14 bases between them. The cysteine opens and the phenylalanine closes a CDR3 of 14 amino acids. The sequence is cut down to CDR3 DNA, 42 bases in frame from base 1.